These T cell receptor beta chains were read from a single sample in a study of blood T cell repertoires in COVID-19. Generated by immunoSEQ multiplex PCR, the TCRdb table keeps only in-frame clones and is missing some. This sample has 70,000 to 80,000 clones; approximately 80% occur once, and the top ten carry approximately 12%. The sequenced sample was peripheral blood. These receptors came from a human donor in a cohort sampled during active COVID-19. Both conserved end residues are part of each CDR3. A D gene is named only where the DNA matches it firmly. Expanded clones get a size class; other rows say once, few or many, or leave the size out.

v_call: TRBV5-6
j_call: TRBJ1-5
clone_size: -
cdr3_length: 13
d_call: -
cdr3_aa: CASSLFLTQPQHF
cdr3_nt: TGTGCCAGCAGCTTGTTTCTTACACAGCCCCAGCATTTT

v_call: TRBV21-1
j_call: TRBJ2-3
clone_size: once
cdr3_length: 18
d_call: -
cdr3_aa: CASSKGGPSGRVADTQYF
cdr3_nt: TGTGCCAGCAGCAAAGGGGGCCCCAGCGGGAGGGTCGCAGATACGCAGTATTTT

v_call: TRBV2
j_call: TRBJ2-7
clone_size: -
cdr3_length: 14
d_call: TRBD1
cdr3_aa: CASSGDRGNYEQYF
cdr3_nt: TGTGCCAGCAGTGGGGACAGGGGGAACTACGAGCAGTACTTC

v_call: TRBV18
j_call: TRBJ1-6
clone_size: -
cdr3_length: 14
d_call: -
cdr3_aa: CASHPGNSNSPLHF
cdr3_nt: TGTGCCAGCCACCCGGGGAATAGTAATTCACCCCTCCACTTT

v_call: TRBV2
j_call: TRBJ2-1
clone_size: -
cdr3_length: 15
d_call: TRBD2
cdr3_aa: CASSSGLAGGHEQFF
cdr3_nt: TGTGCCAGCAGTTCCGGACTAGCGGGGGGGCATGAGCAGTTCTTC

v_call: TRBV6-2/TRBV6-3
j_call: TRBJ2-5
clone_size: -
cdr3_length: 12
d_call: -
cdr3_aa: CASSYPIGPQYF
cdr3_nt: TGTGCCAGCAGTTACCCAATCGGTCCCCAGTACTTC

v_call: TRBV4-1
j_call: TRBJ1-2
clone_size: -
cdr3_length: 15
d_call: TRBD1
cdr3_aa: CASSQPGQGGYGYTF
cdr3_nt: TGCGCCAGCAGCCAACCGGGACAGGGAGGCTATGGCTACACCTTC

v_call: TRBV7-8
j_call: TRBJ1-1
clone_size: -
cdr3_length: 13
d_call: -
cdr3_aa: CASSIDLNTEAFF
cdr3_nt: TGTGCCAGCAGCATTGACTTGAACACTGAAGCTTTCTTT

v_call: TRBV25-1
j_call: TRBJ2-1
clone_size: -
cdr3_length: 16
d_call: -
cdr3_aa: CASSEGEAGWYNEQFF
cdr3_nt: TGTGCCAGCAGTGAAGGTGAGGCAGGGTGGTACAATGAGCAGTTCTTC

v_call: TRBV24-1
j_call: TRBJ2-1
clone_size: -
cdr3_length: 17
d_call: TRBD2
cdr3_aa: CATEPSVAGGGYNEQFF
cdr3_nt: TGTGCCACCGAACCGAGCGTAGCGGGAGGGGGTTACAATGAGCAGTTCTTC

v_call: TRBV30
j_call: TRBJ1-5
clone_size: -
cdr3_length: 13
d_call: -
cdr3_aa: CAWSVRGNQPQHF
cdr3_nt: TGTGCCTGGAGTGTACGGGGGAATCAGCCCCAGCATTTT

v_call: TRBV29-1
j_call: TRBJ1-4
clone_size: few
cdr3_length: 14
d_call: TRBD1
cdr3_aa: CSVDETGAREKLFF
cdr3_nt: TGCAGCGTTGATGAGACAGGGGCTAGGGAAAAACTGTTTTTT

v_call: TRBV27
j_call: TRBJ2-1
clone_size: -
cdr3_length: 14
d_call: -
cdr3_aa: CASMGRGSTNEQFF
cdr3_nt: TGTGCCAGCATGGGCAGGGGATCTACAAATGAGCAGTTCTTC

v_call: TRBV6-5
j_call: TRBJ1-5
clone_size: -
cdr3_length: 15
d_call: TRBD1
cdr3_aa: CASSYSTGGNQPQHF
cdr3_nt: TGTGCCAGCAGTTACTCGACAGGGGGGAATCAGCCCCAGCATTTT

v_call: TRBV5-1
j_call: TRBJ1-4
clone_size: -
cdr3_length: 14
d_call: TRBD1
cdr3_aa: CASSPGTGGEKLFF
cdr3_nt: TGCGCCAGCAGCCCCGGGACAGGGGGTGAAAAACTGTTTTTT

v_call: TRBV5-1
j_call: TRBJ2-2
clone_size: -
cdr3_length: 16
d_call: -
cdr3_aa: CASTPTRTANTGELFF
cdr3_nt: TGCGCCAGCACCCCCACCAGGACAGCGAACACCGGGGAGCTGTTTTTT

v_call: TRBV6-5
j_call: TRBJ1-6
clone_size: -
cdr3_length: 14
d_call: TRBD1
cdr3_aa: CASSRGQGNSPLHF
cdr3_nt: TGTGCCAGCAGCCGTGGACAGGGCAATTCACCCCTCCACTTT

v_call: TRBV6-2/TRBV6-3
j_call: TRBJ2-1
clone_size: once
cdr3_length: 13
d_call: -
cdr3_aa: CASSYLAQYEQFF
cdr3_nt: TGTGCCAGCAGTTACCTAGCACAATATGAGCAGTTCTTC

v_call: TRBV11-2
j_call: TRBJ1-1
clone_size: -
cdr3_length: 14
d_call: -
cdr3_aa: CASSFRGGNTEAFF
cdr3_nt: TGTGCCAGCAGCTTTCGGGGGGGGAACACTGAAGCTTTCTTT

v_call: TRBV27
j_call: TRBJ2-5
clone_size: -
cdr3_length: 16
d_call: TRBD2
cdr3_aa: CASSSLLAGGQETQYF
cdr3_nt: TGTGCCAGCAGCTCCCTACTAGCGGGGGGGCAAGAGACCCAGTACTTC

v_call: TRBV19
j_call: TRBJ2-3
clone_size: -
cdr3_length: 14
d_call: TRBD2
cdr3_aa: CASTQLAGGYTQYF
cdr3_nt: TGTGCCTCCACGCAACTAGCGGGGGGGTATACGCAGTATTTT

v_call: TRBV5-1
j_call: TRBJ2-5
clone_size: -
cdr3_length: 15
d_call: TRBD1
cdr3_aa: CASSNSPGGQETQYF
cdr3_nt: TGCGCCAGCAGCAACTCCCCAGGGGGCCAAGAGACCCAGTACTTC

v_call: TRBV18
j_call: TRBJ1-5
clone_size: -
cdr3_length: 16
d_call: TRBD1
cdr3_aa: CASSSLGQGSNQPQHF
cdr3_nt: TGTGCCAGCTCATCACTGGGACAGGGAAGCAATCAGCCCCAGCATTTT